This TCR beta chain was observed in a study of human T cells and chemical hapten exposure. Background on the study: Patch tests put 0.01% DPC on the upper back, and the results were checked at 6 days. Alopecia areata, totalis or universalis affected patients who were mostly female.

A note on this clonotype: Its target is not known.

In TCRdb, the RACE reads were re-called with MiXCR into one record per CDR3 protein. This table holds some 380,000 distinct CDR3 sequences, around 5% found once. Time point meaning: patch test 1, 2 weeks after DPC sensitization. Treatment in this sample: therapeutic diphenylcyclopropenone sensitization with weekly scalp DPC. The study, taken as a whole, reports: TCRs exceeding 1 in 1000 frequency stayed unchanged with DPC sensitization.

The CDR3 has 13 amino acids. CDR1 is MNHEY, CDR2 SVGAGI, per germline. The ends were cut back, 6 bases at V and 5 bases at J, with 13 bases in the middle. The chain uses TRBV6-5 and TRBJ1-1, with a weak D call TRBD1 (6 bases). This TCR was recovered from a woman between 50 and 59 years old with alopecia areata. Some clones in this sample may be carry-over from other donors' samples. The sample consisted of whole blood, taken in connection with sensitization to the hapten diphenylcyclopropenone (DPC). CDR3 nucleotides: TGTGCCAGCAGGTCAGGGGTAGGAACTGAAGCTTTCTTT. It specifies CASRSGVGTEAFF.